This TCR beta chain appears in the sequencing data of a study of ipilimumab plus nivolumab after autologous stem cell transplantation. The table came from immunoSEQ multiplex PCR; TCRdb's copy has only in-frame clones and leaves some out. This table has about 16,000 clones, around 81% appearing once. The CDR3 has 13 residues. Germline V gene data show CDR1 as SGHNT and CDR2 as YYREEE (reference sequence). The V end lost 1 base, the J end lost 5 bases, and 6 bases lay between the germline ends. This material consisted of PBMCs, taken in a trial of ipilimumab plus nivolumab as post-transplant consolidation. This receptor was taken from a male donor with diffuse large B-cell lymphoma. The gene calls are TRBV5-4 and TRBJ2-2; D is ambiguous. The CDR3 sequence: CASSLSGTGELFF. CDR3 in DNA: TGTGCCAGCAGCTTGTCTGGGACCGGGGAGCTGTTTTTT.